The next 7 T cell receptor beta chains were all read from a single sample in a study of blood T cell repertoires in COVID-19. The repertoire was sequenced with immunoSEQ multiplex PCR; TCRdb's copy has only in-frame clones and lacks some. The sample records around 190,000 clones, roughly 86% being singletons. Sequenced input: PBMCs or T cells enriched from blood (not recorded which). The receptors were sampled from a woman aged 40 to 50 in a cohort exposed to, infected with or recovered from COVID-19 (not recorded which).

This clone was counted once. The chain carries TRBV11-2 and TRBJ1-1; D is unclear. V lost 5 bases and J 1 base, leaving 8 bases between the germline ends. The CDR3 sequence is 13 residues long. The germline CDR1 and CDR2 sequences are SGHAT and FQNNGV. Here the CDR3 DNA reads TGTGCCAGCAGCCTGAACAGGAACACTGAAGCTTTCTTT. Translation gives CASSLNRNTEAFF. Based on the CDR3 plus reference TRBV11-2 and TRBJ1-1, the full variable domain is EAGVAQSPRYKIIEKRQSVAFWCNPISGHATLYWYQQILGQGPKLLIQFQNNGVVDDSQLPKDRFSAERLKGVDSTLKIQPAKLEDSAVYLCASSLNRNTEAFFGQGTRLTVV.

The chain combines TRBV7-2 with TRBJ1-5, with D perhaps TRBD1 (6 bases). There are 16 residues in the CDR3. Germline CDR1 reads SGHTA; CDR2 reads FQGNSA. V lost 3 bases to trimming and J lost 2 bases, with 14 bases between them. The CDR3 DNA sequence: TGTGCCAGCAGCTTTGTCAGGGGCGCGGGCAATCAGCCCCAGCATTTT. Encoded protein: CASSFVRGAGNQPQHF.

The CDR3 loop is CASSQGGSYQETQYF. DNA of the CDR3: TGTGCCAGCAGCCAAGGGGGCAGCTACCAAGAGACCCAGTACTTC. The chain has TRBV14 and TRBJ2-5; the D gene is possibly TRBD1 (5 bases). The CDR3 sequence is 15 residues long. Trimming took 1 base from V and 0 from J, leaving 9 bases between them. Germline V gene sequence: CDR1 SGHDN, CDR2 FVKESK.

J is TRBJ2-5 and V is TRBV10-3, with D unresolved. Germline CDR1 ENHRY, CDR2 SYGVKD. The CDR3 has 12 amino acids. The V and J ends lost 3 bases and 2 bases respectively, with 4 bases between them. CDR3 coding DNA: TGTGCCATCAGTGACCGGCAAGAGACCCAGTACTTC. Translation gives CAISDRQETQYF.

The rearrangement joins TRBV3-1 (or the pseudogene TRBV3-2) to TRBJ1-2, with 9 bases aligning to TRBD1. Trimming took 4 bases from V and 8 from J; bases not matched to a gene: 8. The CDR3 covers 14 residues. Germline V lookup: CDR1 LGHDT, CDR2 YNNKEL (reference sequence). The DNA for the CDR3 is TGTGCCAGCAGCCCGAAACAGGGGGCAGAGGGCTACACCTTC. This translates into CASSPKQGAEGYTF.

The rearrangement uses TRBV5-5 and TRBJ2-7, with 10 positions matching TRBD2. Germline values: CDR1 SGHKS, CDR2 YYEKEE (reference sequence). V shed 0 bases, J shed 5 bases, and the junction held 11 bases outside the gene matches. The CDR3 consists of 17 residues. The DNA of the CDR3 is TGTGCCAGCAGCTTGGAGTGGCTAGCGGGAGTGAACGACGAGCAGTACTTC. This encodes CASSLEWLAGVNDEQYF.

This sequence joins TRBV14 and TRBJ2-3, with D unresolved. The CDR3 totals 13 residues. Germline V gene sequence: CDR1 SGHDN, CDR2 FVKESK. Trimming pared 1 base from V and 5 bases from J, leaving 7 bases between. The CDR3 spells CASSQGLGDTQYF. CDR3 DNA sequence: TGTGCCAGCAGCCAAGGGCTAGGAGATACGCAGTATTTT. The full variable domain, rest sourced from reference TRBV14 and TRBJ2-3, is EAGVTQFPSHSVIEKGQTVTLRCDPISGHDNLYWYRRVMGKEIKFLLHFVKESKQDESGMPNNRFLAERTGGTYSTLKVQPAELEDSGVYFCASSQGLGDTQYFGPGTRLTVL.